The 29 T cell receptor beta chains in this list originate from one sample, sequenced in a study of T cell changes during pregnancy in multiple sclerosis. The assay was immunoSEQ multiplex PCR, and TCRdb's table has in-frame clones only and misses some. The sample lists under 50,000 clones, more than 70% seen once, with approximately 4% in the top ten. The source was CD8+ T cells from peripheral blood mononuclear cells, collected in the first trimester of pregnancy. The receptors originated from a female donor with multiple sclerosis, enrolled in a pregnancy study.

The J gene is TRBJ2-6, the V gene TRBV7-9; no firm D call. Deletions cut 4 bases from V and 2 bases from J, with 15 bases between. The CDR3 has 17 residues. CDR1 SEHNR and CDR2 FQNEAQ come from the germline V gene (reference sequence). The CDR3 nucleotides are TGTGCCAGCAGCTCCGATGAAAGCCCAACTGGGGCCAACGTCCTGACTTTC. The encoded protein is CASSSDESPTGANVLTF.

V and J are TRBV5-1 and TRBJ2-1; TRBD2 aligns across 9 bases. V gave up 3 bases and J gave up 6 bases; unmatched junction bases: 7. The CDR3 has 15 residues. Germline V gene data show CDR1 as SGHRS and CDR2 as YFSETQ. CDR3 amino acids: CASSSRDSGGNEQFF. DNA of the CDR3: TGCGCCAGCAGCTCCCGGGATAGCGGGGGCAATGAGCAGTTCTTC.

The CDR3 coding sequence is TGTGCCAGCAGCCCGAGCTCCTACGAGCAGTACTTC. Protein product: CASSPSSYEQYF. The V call is TRBV6-1, the J call TRBJ2-7; D gene ambiguous. The V end was cut by 6 bases, the J end by 0 bases, with 6 bases between. CDR1 MNHNS and CDR2 SASEGT come from the germline V gene. The CDR3 spans 12 residues.

Here the CDR3 reads CASSGTGHEAFF. For the CDR3, the DNA is TGTGCCAGCAGTGGGACAGGCCATGAAGCTTTCTTT. This chain connects TRBV2 to TRBJ1-1; the match to TRBD1 covers 7 bases. The CDR3 has 12 residues. The V and J ends lost 4 bases and 7 bases, in that order; junction bases with no gene match: 3. CDR1 SNHLY and CDR2 FYNNEI come from the germline V gene.

The rearrangement joins TRBV2 to TRBJ1-1; TRBD1 matches 8 bases. Germline CDR1 SNHLY, CDR2 FYNNEI. The CDR3 sequence is 16 residues long. J gave up 4 bases and V 7 bases, and 14 bases lay outside the gene matches. The DNA of the CDR3 is TGTGCCAGCACGGCGAACCGGGTCACAGGGGGCACTGAAGCTTTCTTT. It codes for CASTANRVTGGTEAFF.

In this sample, this clone turned up a few times. The chain combines TRBV30 with TRBJ1-1, with D possibly being TRBD1 (5 bases). CDR3 length equals 12 residues. The germline V and J ends were trimmed by 4 bases and 7 bases, with 13 bases remaining between them. The germline gives CDR1 GTSNPN, CDR2 SVGIG (reference sequence). CDR3 amino acids: CAWTDSHLEAFF. In nucleotides, the CDR3 is TGTGCCTGGACCGACAGCCACCTTGAAGCTTTCTTT.

The chain couples TRBV25-1 to TRBJ2-5; 13 bases map to TRBD2. Germline V CDR1 and CDR2: MGHDK, SYGVNS. The CDR3 is made up of 18 amino acids. Losses at the gene ends were 0 bases for V and 5 bases for J; bases not matched to a gene: 9. In DNA, the CDR3 is TGTGCCAGCAGTGAATACCCCGGACTAGCGGGGGTCCAGGAGACCCAGTACTTC. Translation: CASSEYPGLAGVQETQYF.

The gene calls are TRBV6-5 and TRBJ1-2, with D hard to call. Germline V gene lookup returns CDR1 MNHEY and CDR2 SVGAGI. V lost 0 bases and J lost 6, with 11 bases in between. This CDR3 spans 14 amino acids. CDR3 coding DNA: TGTGCCAGCAGTTACTCGCGGCAGTCGCATGGCTACACCTTC. Translating it yields CASSYSRQSHGYTF.

In this sample, this clone turned up a few times. J is TRBJ1-5 and V is TRBV7-8; unclear D gene. CDR1 and CDR2 from the germline V gene are SGHVS and FQNEAQ. This CDR3 has 13 amino acids. Deletions cut 7 bases from V and 7 bases from J, with 14 bases between. CDR3 protein: CASKWPIPQPQHF. CDR3 bases: TGTGCCAGCAAGTGGCCGATTCCCCAGCCCCAGCATTTT.

The rearrangement links TRBV2 to TRBJ1-2, with TRBD1 matching 11 bases. The CDR3 contains 15 residues. After removal of 4 bases from V and 4 bases from J, the junction contained 5 bases not matched to a gene. CDR1 is SNHLY, CDR2 FYNNEI, per germline. The CDR3 DNA reads TGTGCCAGCAGTGCCTCCGGGACAGGGGGCTATGGCTACACCTTC. Translated, it gives CASSASGTGGYGYTF.

CDR3 sequence reads: CASSDGTGEPNGEQFF. Written as DNA, the CDR3 is TGTGCCAGCAGTGATGGGACAGGGGAACCCAACGGTGAGCAGTTCTTC. The chain employs TRBV6-4 and TRBJ2-1, with 10 bases matching TRBD1. The junction had 11 bases not matched to a gene; V was cut back by 3 bases and J by 9 bases. The CDR3 is 16 amino acids. Per germline, CDR1 MRHNA and CDR2 SNTAGT.

CDR3 sequence: CASTPGTAIYEQYF. In DNA form, the CDR3 reads TGTGCCAGCACCCCCGGGACAGCGATTTACGAGCAGTACTTC. The gene calls are TRBV6-6 and TRBJ2-7; 7 nucleotides align to TRBD1. Per the germline V gene, CDR1 is MNHNY and CDR2 is SVGAGI (reference sequence). The CDR3 is 14 residues long. The V gene end was trimmed by 7 bases and the J gene end by 4 bases; junction bases not matched to a gene: 10.

This chain links TRBV6-5 with TRBJ2-7, with D tentatively TRBD1 (6 bases). Germline V gene data show CDR1 as MNHEY and CDR2 as SVGAGI. V gave up 6 bases and J gave up 5 bases, with 14 bases separating them. This CDR3 is built from 13 residues. The CDR3 sequence: CASRTDSSDEQYF. CDR3 nucleotide sequence: TGTGCCAGCAGGACGGACAGTTCGGACGAGCAGTACTTC.

The genes are TRBV19 and TRBJ2-1; a possible D gene is TRBD2 (6 bases). Between the trimmed V and J ends, which lost 2 bases and 4 bases, there was a span of 12 bases. The CDR3 covers 15 residues. Germline V gives CDR1 LNHDA, CDR2 SQIVND (reference sequence). Here the CDR3 DNA reads TGTGCCAGTAGTATATCCGGGACTGAATACAATGAGCAGTTCTTC. Residues: CASSISGTEYNEQFF. The whole variable domain, filled in from reference TRBV19 and TRBJ2-1, reads DGGITQSPKYLFRKEGQNVTLSCEQNLNHDAMYWYRQDPGQGLRLIYYSQIVNDFQKGDIAEGYSVSREKKESFPLTVTSAQKNPTAFYLCASSISGTEYNEQFFGPGTRLTVL.

V and J are TRBV6-4 and TRBJ2-1; 8 positions match TRBD2. The V and J ends lost 3 bases and 0 bases, in that order; junction bases with no gene match: 1. This CDR3 comprises 15 residues. Germline lookup yields CDR1 MRHNA and CDR2 SNTAGT. CDR3 residues: CASSDTSGSYNEQFF. For the CDR3, the DNA is TGTGCCAGCAGTGATACTAGCGGCTCCTACAATGAGCAGTTCTTC.

The rearrangement links TRBV5-1 to TRBJ2-3; D is possibly TRBD1 (5 bases). The CDR3 runs 21 residues. In germline, CDR1 is SGHRS, CDR2 YFSETQ. Trimming took off 0 bases at V and 5 bases at J, with 31 bases between the two ends. CDR3 bases: TGCGCCAGCAGCTTGGTGGTAAAACTACCTTGGGGCAGGTATCCTTTAGATACGCAGTATTTT. This encodes CASSLVVKLPWGRYPLDTQYF.

The chain carries TRBV10-3 and TRBJ1-2; D possibly corresponds to TRBD1 (5 bases). The V gene's germline CDR1 is ENHRY and CDR2 SYGVKD. Between the trimmed V and J ends, which lost 8 bases and 4 bases, there was a span of 11 bases. The CDR3 runs 12 residues. The CDR3 DNA follows: TGTGCCATCGGGGGGGAAGCCTATGGCTACACCTTC. It is translated as CAIGGEAYGYTF.

The chain employs TRBV9 and TRBJ2-1; D is unresolved. This CDR3 spans 11 amino acids. The germline CDR1 and CDR2 sequences are SGDLS and YYNGEE. V was pared by 1 base and J by 9 bases, with 5 bases between. This CDR3 is CASSVTVEQFF. CDR3 sequence (DNA): TGTGCCAGCAGCGTAACGGTTGAGCAGTTCTTC.

This clone appeared a few times. This chain uses TRBV5-1 with TRBJ2-6; TRBD1 is a possible D gene (6 bases). Germline V gene lookup returns CDR1 SGHRS and CDR2 YFSETQ. The CDR3 loop spans 17 amino acids. V lost 1 base to trimming and J lost 1 base, with 12 bases between them. The CDR3 region has the DNA TGCGCCAGCAGCTTGTTAGGGGGTCTGTCTGGGGCCAACGTCCTGACTTTC. Its protein product is CASSLLGGLSGANVLTF.

This clone was observed once. DNA for the CDR3: TGTGCCAGCGGAGACAGGGGAGTGAACACCGGGGAGCTGTTTTTT. Its translation: CASGDRGVNTGELFF. This rearrangement joins TRBV7-9 to TRBJ2-2, with 8 nucleotides matching TRBD1. The ends lost 8 bases at V and 1 base at J; junction bases unmatched: 6. The V gene's germline CDR1 is SEHNR and CDR2 FQNEAQ (reference sequence). CDR3 size: 15 residues.

The V gene is TRBV27, the J gene TRBJ2-1; perhaps TRBD1 as D (6 bases). Germline V gives CDR1 MNHEY, CDR2 SMNVEV (reference sequence). Trimming shortened V by 2 bases and J by 3 bases, and 23 bases separated the two germline ends. The CDR3 runs to 19 residues. The CDR3 loop reads CASSLKGIRGNDFYNEQFF. Written as DNA, the CDR3 is TGTGCCAGCAGTTTAAAGGGGATAAGGGGGAACGACTTCTACAATGAGCAGTTCTTC.

V and J are TRBV4-1 and TRBJ1-1; D perhaps matches TRBD1 (6 bases). Germline CDR1 is MGHRA and CDR2 is YSYEKL. The V gene lost 4 bases and the J gene lost 1 base, with 10 bases spanning the gap. The CDR3 consists of 14 residues. CDR3 sequence (DNA): TGCGCCAGCAGCCTCCCGACAGGGAACACTGAAGCTTTCTTT. It is translated as CASSLPTGNTEAFF.

This clone has only one observation. J is TRBJ1-5 and V is TRBV27; a possible D gene is TRBD1 (6 bases). This CDR3 contains 15 residues. Germline CDR1 is MNHEY and CDR2 is SMNVEV (reference sequence). The ends were cut back, 5 bases at V and 7 bases at J, with 18 bases in the middle. The CDR3 coding sequence is TGTGCCAGCAGTACGTGGGGACAATACGACCAGCCCCAGCATTTT. Translated: CASSTWGQYDQPQHF.

This chain connects TRBV6-5 to TRBJ2-3; 8 bases map to TRBD2. Germline CDR1 and CDR2: MNHEY and SVGAGI. CDR3 length equals 16 residues. J gave up 2 bases and V 4 bases, and 8 bases lay outside the gene matches. The CDR3 sequence: CASSFGLALFTDTQYF. As DNA, the CDR3 is TGTGCCAGCAGTTTTGGACTAGCCCTCTTCACAGATACGCAGTATTTT.

The rearrangement links TRBV6-6 to TRBJ2-1, with D possibly TRBD1 on 6 matching bases. CDR1 is MNHNY and CDR2 is SVGAGI in the germline V gene (reference sequence). This CDR3 spans 15 amino acids. V was clipped by 6 bases and J by 2 bases, with 14 bases between them. The CDR3 DNA sequence: TGTGCCAGCAGCCCCACCGGACAGACCTACAATGAGCAGTTCTTC. It encodes CASSPTGQTYNEQFF.

The gene calls are TRBV7-6 and TRBJ2-3; D gene ambiguous. CDR1 and CDR2 (germline): SGHVS, FNYEAQ. This CDR3 has 15 residues. The germline V and J ends were trimmed by 3 bases and 1 base, with 11 bases remaining between them. CDR3 DNA sequence: TGTGCCAGCAGCTTGGCCCCCGCGGGCACAGATACGCAGTATTTT. It encodes CASSLAPAGTDTQYF.

The rearrangement uses TRBV19 and TRBJ2-2; D is uncertain. V was trimmed by 5 bases and J by 0 bases, leaving 10 bases between them. CDR1 and CDR2 (germline): LNHDA, SQIVND (reference sequence). This CDR3 comprises 15 residues. The chain's CDR3 is CASSDEAANTGELFF. CDR3 nucleotides: TGTGCCAGTAGTGATGAGGCCGCGAACACCGGGGAGCTGTTTTTT.

The rearrangement links TRBV9 to TRBJ2-7, with 9 bases identical to TRBD1. CDR1 and CDR2 (germline): SGDLS, YYNGEE. This CDR3 is 14 amino acids long. The ends lost 3 bases at V and 5 bases at J; junction bases unmatched: 6. CDR3 nucleotides: TGTGCCAGCAGCGAGACAGGGGGGAAAGACGAGCAGTACTTC. This gives the protein CASSETGGKDEQYF.

The chain links TRBV7-2 to TRBJ1-5, with D tentatively TRBD1 (5 bases). Germline V gene sequence: CDR1 SGHTA, CDR2 FQGNSA. CDR3 length: 18 amino acids. V was cut by 1 base and J by 0 bases, with 16 bases left in between. CDR3 bases: TGTGCCAGCAGCTTAGTATCATTTACGGGGGATAGCAATCAGCCCCAGCATTTT. It is translated as CASSLVSFTGDSNQPQHF.